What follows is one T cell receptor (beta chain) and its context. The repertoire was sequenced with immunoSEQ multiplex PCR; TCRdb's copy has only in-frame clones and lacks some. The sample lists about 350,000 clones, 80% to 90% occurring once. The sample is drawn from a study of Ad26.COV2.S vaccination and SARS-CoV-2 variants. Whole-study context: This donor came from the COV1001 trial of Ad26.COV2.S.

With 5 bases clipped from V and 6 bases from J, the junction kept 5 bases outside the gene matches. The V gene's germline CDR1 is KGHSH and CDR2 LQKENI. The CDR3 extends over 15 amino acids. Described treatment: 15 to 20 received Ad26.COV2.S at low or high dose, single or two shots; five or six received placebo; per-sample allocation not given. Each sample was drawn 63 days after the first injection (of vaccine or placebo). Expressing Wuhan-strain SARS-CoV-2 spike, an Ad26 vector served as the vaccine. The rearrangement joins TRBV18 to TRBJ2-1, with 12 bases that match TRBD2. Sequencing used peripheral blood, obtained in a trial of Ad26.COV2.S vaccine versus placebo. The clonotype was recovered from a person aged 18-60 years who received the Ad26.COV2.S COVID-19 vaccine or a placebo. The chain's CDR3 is CASSSLAGGLNEQFF. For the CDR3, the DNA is TGTGCCAGCTCATCCCTAGCGGGAGGGCTCAATGAGCAGTTCTTC.